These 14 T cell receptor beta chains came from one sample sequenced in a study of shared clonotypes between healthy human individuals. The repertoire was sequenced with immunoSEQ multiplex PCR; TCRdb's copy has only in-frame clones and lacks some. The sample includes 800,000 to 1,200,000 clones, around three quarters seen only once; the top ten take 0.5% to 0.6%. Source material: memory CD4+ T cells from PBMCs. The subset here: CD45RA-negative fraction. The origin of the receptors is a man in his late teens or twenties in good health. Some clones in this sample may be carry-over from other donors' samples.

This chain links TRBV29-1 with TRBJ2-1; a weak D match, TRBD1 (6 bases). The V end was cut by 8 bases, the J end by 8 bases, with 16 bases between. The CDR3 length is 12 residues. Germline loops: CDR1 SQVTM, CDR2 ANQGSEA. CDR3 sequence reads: CSLGTSLDEQFF. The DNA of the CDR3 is TGCAGCCTCGGGACATCCCTCGATGAGCAGTTCTTC.

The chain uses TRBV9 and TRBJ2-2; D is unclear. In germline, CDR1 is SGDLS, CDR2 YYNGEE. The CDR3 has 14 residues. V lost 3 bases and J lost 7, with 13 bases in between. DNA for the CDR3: TGTGCCAGCAGCGCCCTGGGCACATACGGGGAGCTGTTTTTT. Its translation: CASSALGTYGELFF.

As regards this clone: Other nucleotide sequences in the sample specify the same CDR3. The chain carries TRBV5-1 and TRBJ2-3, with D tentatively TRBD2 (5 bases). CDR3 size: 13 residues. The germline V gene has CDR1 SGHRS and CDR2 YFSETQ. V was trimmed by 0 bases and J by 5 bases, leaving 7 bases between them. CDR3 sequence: CASSLVGEDTQYF. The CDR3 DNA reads TGCGCCAGCAGCTTGGTGGGAGAAGATACGCAGTATTTT.

The CDR3 coding sequence is TGTGCCAGCAGCTATAACGGGGCGGGGGAGCAGTTCTTC. Translating it yields CASSYNGAGEQFF. The chain links TRBV11-3 to TRBJ2-1; possibly TRBD2 for D (6 bases). The CDR3 consists of 13 residues. CDR1 and CDR2 from the germline V gene are SGHNT and YENEEA. The V and J ends lost 4 bases and 10 bases respectively, with 14 bases between them. Variable domain in full (rest from reference TRBV11-3 and TRBJ2-1): EAGVVQSPRYKIIEKKQPVAFWCNPISGHNTLYWYLQNLGQGPELLIRYENEEAVDDSQLPKDRFSAERLKGVDSTLKIQPAELGDSAVYLCASSYNGAGEQFFGPGTRLTVL.

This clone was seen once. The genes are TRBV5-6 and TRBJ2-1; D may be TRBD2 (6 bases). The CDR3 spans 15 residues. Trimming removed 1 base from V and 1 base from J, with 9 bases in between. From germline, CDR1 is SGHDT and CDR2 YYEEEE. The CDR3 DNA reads TGTGCCAGCAGCTTGATCGGGACTTCCTACAATGAGCAGTTCTTC. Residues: CASSLIGTSYNEQFF.

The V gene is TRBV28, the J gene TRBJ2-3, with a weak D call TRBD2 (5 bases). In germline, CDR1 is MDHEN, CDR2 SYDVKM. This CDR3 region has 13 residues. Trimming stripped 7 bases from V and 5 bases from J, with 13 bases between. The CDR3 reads CASTGVWRDTQYF. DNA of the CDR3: TGTGCCAGCACCGGGGTGTGGAGAGATACGCAGTATTTT.

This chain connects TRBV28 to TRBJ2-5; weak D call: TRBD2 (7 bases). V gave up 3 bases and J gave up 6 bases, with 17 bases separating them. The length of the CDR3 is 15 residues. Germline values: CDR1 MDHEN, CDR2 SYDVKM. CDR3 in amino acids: CASSFGGRGWKTQYF. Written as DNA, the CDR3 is TGTGCCAGCAGTTTCGGGGGGCGAGGGTGGAAGACCCAGTACTTC. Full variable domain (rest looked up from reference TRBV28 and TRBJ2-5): DVKVTQSSRYLVKRTGEKVFLECVQDMDHENMFWYRQDPGLGLRLIYFSYDVKMKEKGDIPEGYSVSREKKERFSLILESASTNQTSMYLCASSFGGRGWKTQYFGPGTRLLVL.

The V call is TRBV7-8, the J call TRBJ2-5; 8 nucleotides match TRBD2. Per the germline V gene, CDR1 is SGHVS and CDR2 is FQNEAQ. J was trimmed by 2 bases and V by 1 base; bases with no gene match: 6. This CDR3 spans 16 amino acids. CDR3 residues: CASSLGRTSLQETQYF. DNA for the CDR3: TGTGCCAGCAGCTTAGGGAGGACTAGCCTACAAGAGACCCAGTACTTC.

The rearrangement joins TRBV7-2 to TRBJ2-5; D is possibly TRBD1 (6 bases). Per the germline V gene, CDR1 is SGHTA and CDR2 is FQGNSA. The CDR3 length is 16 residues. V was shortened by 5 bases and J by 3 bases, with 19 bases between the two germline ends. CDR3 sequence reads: CASSKGRSGDEETQYF. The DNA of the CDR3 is TGTGCCAGCAGCAAAGGCCGGTCAGGGGACGAAGAGACCCAGTACTTC.

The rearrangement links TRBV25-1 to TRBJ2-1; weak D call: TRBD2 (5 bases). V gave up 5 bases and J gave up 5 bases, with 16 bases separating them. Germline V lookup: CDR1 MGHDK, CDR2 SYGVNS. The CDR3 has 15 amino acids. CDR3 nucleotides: TGTGCCAGCAGTCTATTCCGTAGCGCCGACAATGAGCAGTTCTTC. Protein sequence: CASSLFRSADNEQFF.

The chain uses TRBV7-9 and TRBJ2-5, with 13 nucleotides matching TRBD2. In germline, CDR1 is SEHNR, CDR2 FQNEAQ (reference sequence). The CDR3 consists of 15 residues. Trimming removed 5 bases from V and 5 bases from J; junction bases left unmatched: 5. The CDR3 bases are TGTGCCAGCAGCCAGGGACTAGCGGGAAGGGAGACCCAGTACTTC. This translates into CASSQGLAGRETQYF.

In DNA form, the CDR3 reads TGTGCCAGCAGTGAAGCGCTTCGGGACAGCATTTATGGCTACACCTTC. As protein: CASSEALRDSIYGYTF. This rearrangement joins TRBV6-1 to TRBJ1-2; 7 bases align to TRBD1. With V trimmed by 0 bases and J by 5 bases, 9 bases remained unmatched. Germline V gives CDR1 MNHNS, CDR2 SASEGT. The CDR3 is 16 amino acids.

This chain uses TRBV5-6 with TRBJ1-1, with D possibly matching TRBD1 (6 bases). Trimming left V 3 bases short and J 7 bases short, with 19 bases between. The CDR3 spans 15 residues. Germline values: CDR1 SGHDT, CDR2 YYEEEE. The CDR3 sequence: CASSYGGRGFGEAFF. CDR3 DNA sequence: TGTGCCAGCAGCTATGGGGGCAGGGGATTCGGTGAAGCTTTCTTT.

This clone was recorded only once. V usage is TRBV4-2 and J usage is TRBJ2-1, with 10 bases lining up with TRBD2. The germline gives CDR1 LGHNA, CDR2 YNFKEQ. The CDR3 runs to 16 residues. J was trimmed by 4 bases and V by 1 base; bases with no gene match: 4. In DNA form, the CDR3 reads TGTGCCAGCAGCCAAGGTGCTAGCGGGGGATACAATGAGCAGTTCTTC. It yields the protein CASSQGASGGYNEQFF.